The clone carrying this T cell receptor beta chain has a count of ten or more. The target antigen is unknown. Individual cDNA molecules (in the library) carried attached unique molecular identifiers. TCRdb reprocessed the RACE reads via MiXCR and lists one record per CDR3 protein. In the table there are some 400,000 distinct CDR3 sequences, 4% to 5.5% of which are singletons. Germline V CDR1 and CDR2: SGHNT, YYREEE (reference sequence). V was pared by 5 bases and J by 4 bases, with 10 bases of the junction left unmatched. The CDR3 spans 16 residues. This entry comes from a study of human T cells and chemical hapten exposure. Study-wide points: While controls formed fewer of them, expanded TCRs formed significantly more large CDR3 similarity clusters. TCRs above 1 in 1000 frequency did not change with DPC sensitization.

Time point meaning: patch test 1, 2 weeks after DPC sensitization. The treatment is: therapeutic diphenylcyclopropenone sensitization with weekly scalp DPC. The sequence came from a woman in her 50s with alopecia areata. Some clones in this sample may be carry-over from other donors' samples. The J gene is TRBJ2-3, the V gene TRBV5-4; 10 bases line up with TRBD2. The input for sequencing was whole blood, taken in connection with sensitization to the hapten diphenylcyclopropenone (DPC). CDR3 loop: CASRALAGVGADTQYF. The CDR3 nucleotides are TGTGCCAGCAGGGCCCTAGCGGGAGTAGGGGCAGATACGCAGTATTTT.